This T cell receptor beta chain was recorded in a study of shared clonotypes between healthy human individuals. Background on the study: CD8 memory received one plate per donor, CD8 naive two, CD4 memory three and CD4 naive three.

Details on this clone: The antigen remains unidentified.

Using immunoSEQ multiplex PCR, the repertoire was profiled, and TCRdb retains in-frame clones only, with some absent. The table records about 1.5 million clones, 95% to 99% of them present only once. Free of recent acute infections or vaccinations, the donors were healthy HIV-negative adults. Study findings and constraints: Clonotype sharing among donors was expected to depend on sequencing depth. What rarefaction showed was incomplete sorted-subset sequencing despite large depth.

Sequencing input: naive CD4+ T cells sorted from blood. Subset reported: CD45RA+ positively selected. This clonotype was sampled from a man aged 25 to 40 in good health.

Here the CDR3 reads CATKAPGNSGANVLTF. The DNA of the CDR3 is TGTGCCACCAAGGCTCCGGGCAACTCTGGGGCCAACGTCCTGACTTTC. The genes are TRBV6-6 and TRBJ2-6; no definite D call. The CDR3 spans 16 residues. Germline assignment: CDR1 MNHNY and CDR2 SVGAGI (reference sequence). V lost 10 bases and J 0 bases, leaving 16 bases between the germline ends.